A selection of T cell receptor beta chains follows, all from one sample in a study of blood T cell repertoires in COVID-19. TCRdb's copy holds only in-frame clones and misses some; the assay was immunoSEQ multiplex PCR. The table lists approximately 210,000 clones, about 80% of them singletons. The sample was PBMCs or T cells enriched from blood (not recorded which). The receptors derive from a man in his forties who had recovered from COVID-19. The CDR3 runs from the conserved cysteine through the conserved F or W.

TRBJ2-7,TRBV5-4,CASLDRTGVSYEQYF
TRBJ1-1,TRBV14,CASSQFWGRQGNTEAFF
TRBJ2-7,TRBV15,CATTMGEGDEQYF
TRBJ2-1,TRBV27,CASYSNKQGNEQFF
TRBJ2-1,TRBV27,CASSRYLAGATPEQFF
TRBJ2-2,TRBV18,CASSPLNRGNTGELFF
TRBJ1-5,TRBV7-6,CASSLARGGDSLYQPQHF
TRBJ1-2,TRBV6-1,CASSEVHRFYGYTF
TRBJ2-3,TRBV28,CASSPGKGGRAKDTQYF
TRBJ1-1,TRBV4-3,CASSQEWGDTEAFF
TRBJ2-2,TRBV11-1,CASSRGGGANTGELFF
TRBJ2-6,TRBV19,CASSISGPGANVLTF
TRBJ1-2,TRBV28,CASGLEGDYGYTF
TRBJ1-6,TRBV7-9,CASRPLTGPYSPLHF
TRBJ1-3,TRBV18,CASSPSSRSSGNTIYF
TRBJ1-6,TRBV5-1,CASSFQGSNSPLHF
TRBJ2-3,TRBV18,CASSPLSAGLGAPDTQYF
TRBJ1-3,TRBV5-6,CASSISATLNTIYF
TRBJ2-3,TRBV28,CASSRGTGAPGTDTQYF
TRBJ1-2,TRBV7-9,CASSLSGTANYGYTF
TRBJ2-2,TRBV7-3,CASSSTVTGELFF
TRBJ2-1,TRBV15,CATSRVLAEWVDYNEQFF
TRBJ2-1,TRBV10-2,CASQRGRALGDEQFF
TRBJ1-4,TRBV30,CALSDGRTNEKLFF
TRBJ1-5,TRBV7-9,CASSRGGGNQPQHF
TRBJ1-6,TRBV5-6,CASSLDLDSYSPLHF
TRBJ2-1,TRBV6-5,CASSPDRGGEQFF
TRBJ2-1,TRBV18,CASSPPSTSGSGEQFF
TRBJ2-3,TRBV4-1,CASSQDGLAGDTQYF
TRBJ1-5,TRBV18,CASSITAIAGGNQPQHF
TRBJ2-1,TRBV20-1,CSARLVDEQFF
TRBJ1-1,TRBV5-1,CASSNPRQGAVTTEAFF
TRBJ2-2,TRBV15,CATSRDRVSAGELFF